This note documents a single TCR beta chain sequence. Its specificity is not known. This CDR3 has 15 amino acids. CDR1 is LGHNA, CDR2 YNFKEQ, per germline. Between the trimmed V and J ends, which lost 0 bases and 7 bases, there was a span of 10 bases. Primers included in the PCR were 60 Vbeta and 13 Jbeta primers. Method: immunoSEQ multiplex PCR; TCRdb's copy keeps in-frame clones and lacks some. The table records roughly 86,000 clones, approximately 79% of them present only once. This specimen belongs to a study of cytomegalovirus exposure and HLA in healthy donors. Regarding the study as a whole: Most CMV-associated TCR beta chains appeared HLA-restricted in a later analysis.

The specimen was PBMCs. This clonotype was sampled from a female donor in good health and CMV-seronegative. The chain uses TRBV4-2 and TRBJ1-6; no clear D gene. This chain's CDR3 is CASSQESGQNSPLHF. CDR3 DNA sequence: TGTGCCAGCAGCCAAGAGTCTGGGCAGAATTCACCCCTCCACTTT.